Listed below are T cell receptor beta chains from one sample, sequenced in a study of blood T cell repertoires in COVID-19. Using immunoSEQ multiplex PCR, the repertoire was profiled, and TCRdb retains in-frame clones only, with some absent. The repertoire has hundreds of thousands of clones, 82% of them found once; the top ten carry over 3.5%. Sample: peripheral blood. These receptors originate from a woman between 70 and 85 years old with acute or convalescent COVID-19. Each CDR3 is given without its conserved first and last residue. A D gene is named only where the DNA matches it firmly.

D: .
V: TRBV4-3
CDR3: ASSQGRLRNSYNEQF

D: .
V: TRBV5-1
CDR3: ASSLSGTGANVLT

D: .
V: TRBV19
CDR3: ASSIVGRPSYEQY

D: TRBD1
V: TRBV4-3
CDR3: ASSQAGGYYGYT

D: .
V: TRBV27
CDR3: ASRVSGENTEAF

D: .
V: TRBV3-1/TRBV3-2
CDR3: ASSHSGGGYT

D: .
V: TRBV7-2
CDR3: ASTDLSGNYGYT

D: .
V: TRBV27
CDR3: ASSKAGSTDTQY

D: .
V: TRBV3-1/TRBV3-2
CDR3: ASRLHGRGRTGELF

D: TRBD1
V: TRBV28
CDR3: ASYVMGQENYGYT

D: .
V: TRBV12-3/TRBV12-4
CDR3: ASSPGYNEQF

D: TRBD1
V: TRBV6-5
CDR3: ASRVETGGAYEQY

D: .
V: TRBV6-5
CDR3: ASRQGASYEQY

D: .
V: TRBV4-2
CDR3: ASSQVGGRRETQY

D: .
V: TRBV6-2/TRBV6-3
CDR3: ASSRSIDTGELF

D: .
V: TRBV7-9
CDR3: ASTLSGRANTGELF

D: .
V: TRBV18
CDR3: ASSRNRETEAF

D: TRBD2
V: TRBV29-1
CDR3: SVYSGGAGETQY

D: .
V: TRBV18
CDR3: ASSPRQANNEKLF

D: TRBD1
V: TRBV9
CDR3: ASSVEGQTNTEAF

D: .
V: TRBV11-2
CDR3: ASSSGQPYEQY

D: .
V: TRBV5-1
CDR3: ASSQTKGLRTDAYEQY

D: .
V: TRBV3-1/TRBV3-2
CDR3: ASSNGLRLSNTEAF

D: .
V: TRBV19
CDR3: ASSIGWGLNTEAF

D: .
V: TRBV5-1
CDR3: ASSLEAGRRNTIY

D: .
V: TRBV5-4
CDR3: ASSLDAGLAGNSPLH

D: .
V: TRBV4-3
CDR3: ASSQDPPASSYNEQF

D: TRBD1
V: TRBV24-1
CDR3: ATSGGTGAGNYGYT

D: TRBD2
V: TRBV9
CDR3: ASSARTSGGSTDTQY

D: TRBD2
V: TRBV4-2
CDR3: ASSQGLAGVTGELF

D: TRBD2
V: TRBV20-1
CDR3: SASSSGGTDTQY

D: .
V: TRBV5-1
CDR3: ASSLEGEGGYT

D: .
V: TRBV9
CDR3: ASSVDSQGSGYT

D: .
V: TRBV30
CDR3: AWSPTQGPGNTIY

D: TRBD1
V: TRBV7-9
CDR3: ASSSIGQGAWDEQF

D: TRBD1
V: TRBV6-6
CDR3: ASSDTGQQNTEAF

D: .
V: TRBV7-8
CDR3: ASSPDSYGYGYT

D: .
V: TRBV6-6
CDR3: ASSSVRSQPQH

D: .
V: TRBV7-9
CDR3: ASSPHTSTNEKLF

D: .
V: TRBV28
CDR3: ASRNRVGYT

D: TRBD1
V: TRBV7-9
CDR3: ASSPGTAYNSPLH

D: TRBD1
V: TRBV7-2
CDR3: ASSPGTVYQPQH

D: TRBD1
V: TRBV4-3
CDR3: ASSQDRGHNSPLH

D: TRBD1
V: TRBV4-2
CDR3: ASSGTGTGYYSNQPQH

D: TRBD1
V: TRBV7-2
CDR3: ASSSGQGEVGEQF

D: TRBD1
V: TRBV4-1
CDR3: ASSQVRGRRGGYT

D: .
V: TRBV6-2/TRBV6-3
CDR3: ASSMTGGYNEQF

D: .
V: TRBV10-3
CDR3: AISANGQGSTDTQY

D: .
V: TRBV19
CDR3: ASSRTASGNTIY

D: .
V: TRBV28
CDR3: ASSLSRPGVTEAF

D: .
V: TRBV24-1
CDR3: ATSDFTQAQETQY

D: TRBD1
V: TRBV4-2
CDR3: ASSQELTTGKF

D: TRBD2
V: TRBV5-1
CDR3: ASSLAVLAGASVDTQY

D: TRBD2
V: TRBV4-3
CDR3: ASSQQTSGGLTDTQY